These 30 T cell receptor beta chains came from one sample sequenced in a study of vaccination effects on CD4 cells after COVID-19. No cognate antigen is known for these TCRs. Sequencing used immunoSEQ multiplex PCR; TCRdb keeps in-frame clones, though not all of them. The sample has 25,000 to 35,000 clones, roughly two thirds seen once; the top ten hold over 25%. Antigen-specific CD4+ T cells were expanded (with viral peptide pools) by the ViraFEST assay ahead of sequencing. An approximately ten-day culture period preceded the isolation of CD4+ T cells. Sequencing used CD4+ T cells from PBMCs cultured with HCoV-229E spike peptides, obtained before COVID-19 vaccination. Source of these receptors: a human donor who received a COVID-19 vaccine.

In its sample, this clone was seen a few times. The chain carries TRBV4-1 and TRBJ1-2; D remains unclear. CDR3 length: 12 residues. In germline, CDR1 is MGHRA, CDR2 YSYEKL. The germline V and J ends were trimmed by 5 bases and 6 bases, with 10 bases remaining between them. The CDR3 protein is CASSWRTHGYTF. The CDR3 bases are TGCGCCAGCAGCTGGAGGACTCATGGCTACACCTTC.

The rearrangement links TRBV5-5 to TRBJ2-5; TRBD1 matches at 9 bases. V gave up 4 bases and J gave up 6 bases; unmatched junction bases: 13. CDR1 is SGHKS, CDR2 YYEKEE, per germline (reference sequence). The CDR3 is 16 residues long. CDR3 coding DNA: TGTGCCAGCAGCCGTTATAGTTTGGGACAGGGAAAGACCCAGTACTTC. It encodes CASSRYSLGQGKTQYF.

This chain links TRBV20-1 with TRBJ1-1; D gene ambiguous. Germline V gives CDR1 DFQATT, CDR2 SNEGSKA (reference sequence). CDR3 length: 11 residues. Trimming pared 6 bases from V and 3 bases from J, leaving 8 bases between. This CDR3 is CSAVGDTEAFF. CDR3 DNA sequence: TGCAGTGCGGTCGGGGACACTGAAGCTTTCTTT.

The chain has TRBV7-2 and TRBJ2-3; D might be TRBD1 or TRBD2, each matching 6 bases. This CDR3 has 16 amino acids. Germline values: CDR1 SGHTA, CDR2 FQGNSA. Between the trimmed V and J ends, which lost 7 bases and 5 bases, there was a span of 22 bases. The CDR3 sequence is CASIPVGGIPLDTQYF. For the CDR3, the DNA is TGTGCCAGCATCCCGGTAGGGGGGATTCCCTTAGATACGCAGTATTTT. Together with reference TRBV7-2 and TRBJ2-3, the CDR3 gives the full variable domain: GAGVSQSPSNKVTEKGKDVELRCDPISGHTALYWYRQSLGQGLEFLIYFQGNSAPDKSGLPSDRFSAERTGGSVSTLTIQRTQQEDSAVYLCASIPVGGIPLDTQYFGPGTRLTVL.

This clone was observed a handful of times. The CDR3, as DNA: TGTGCCAGCACCTTGTTCAGCTCCTATAATTCACCCCTCCACTTT. Translating gives CASTLFSSYNSPLHF. The genes are TRBV27 and TRBJ1-6; the D is unclear. V dropped 7 bases and J dropped 0 bases, with 10 bases sitting between them. The V gene's germline CDR1 is MNHEY and CDR2 SMNVEV (reference sequence). This CDR3 is 15 amino acids long.

The CDR3 sequence: CASSGGATGESGYTF. CDR3 coding DNA: TGTGCCAGTAGTGGAGGGGCGACAGGGGAGAGTGGCTACACCTTC. The chain carries TRBV19 and TRBJ1-2; 8 bases line up with TRBD1. Germline assignment: CDR1 LNHDA and CDR2 SQIVND (reference sequence). The trim removed 5 bases at V and 7 bases at J, leaving 12 bases unmatched. This CDR3 contains 15 residues.

V usage is TRBV2 and J usage is TRBJ2-1, with D perhaps matching TRBD1 or TRBD2 (5 bases each). Per the germline V gene, CDR1 is SNHLY and CDR2 is FYNNEI. The germline V and J ends were trimmed by 7 bases and 7 bases, with 23 bases remaining between them. This CDR3 region has 16 residues. In DNA, the CDR3 is TGTGCCAGCATCCCCCCCGTCGGAAAGGGACGGAATGAGCAGTTCTTC. Protein: CASIPPVGKGRNEQFF.

The chain recombines TRBV5-5 with TRBJ2-2; tentatively, D is TRBD1 or TRBD2 (5 bases each). CDR1 and CDR2 (germline): SGHKS, YYEKEE (reference sequence). Trimming left V 0 bases short and J 5 bases short, with 14 bases between. This CDR3 comprises 16 residues. CDR3 coding DNA: TGTGCCAGCAGCTTGGTGGGGGAGCGCGGAACCGGGGAGCTGTTTTTT. Protein: CASSLVGERGTGELFF.

V and J are TRBV12-3 or TRBV12-4 and TRBJ1-2; D possibly corresponds to TRBD1 (5 bases). The CDR3 length is 13 residues. With 2 bases removed from V and 7 bases from J, the gap between germline ends came to 11 bases. CDR3 DNA: TGTGCCAGCAGTTTATCGTCCAGGGCTGGCTACACCTTC. Protein product: CASSLSSRAGYTF.

The V and J genes are TRBV25-1 and TRBJ2-7, with 10 bases fitting TRBD2. The CDR3 covers 15 residues. Germline V gene lookup returns CDR1 MGHDK and CDR2 SYGVNS. V lost 3 bases to trimming and J lost 2 bases; unmatched junction nucleotides: 4. CDR3 bases: TGTGCCAGCAGTGATAGCGGGGGGCCTGCCTACGAGCAGTACTTC. Translating it yields CASSDSGGPAYEQYF.

This clone was detected once. CDR3 sequence: CSASANRDSTVYEQYF. CDR3 sequence (DNA): TGCAGTGCTAGTGCCAACCGGGACAGTACCGTCTACGAGCAGTACTTC. V usage is TRBV20-1 and J usage is TRBJ2-7, with 7 positions matching TRBD1. V shed 3 bases and J 3 bases; nucleotides not matched to a gene: 14. This CDR3 spans 16 amino acids. Looked up from germline, CDR1 is DFQATT and CDR2 is SNEGSKA (reference sequence).

This clone is labeled medium-sized. This chain links TRBV2 with TRBJ1-5; D is ambiguous. In germline, CDR1 is SNHLY, CDR2 FYNNEI. The CDR3 totals 16 residues. V was clipped by 7 bases and J by 0 bases, with 16 bases between them. CDR3 amino acids: CASKGSVGYSNQPQHF. DNA for the CDR3: TGTGCCAGCAAAGGGTCTGTCGGGTATAGCAATCAGCCCCAGCATTTT.

This sequence joins TRBV6-5 and TRBJ2-5; 8 bases fit TRBD1. Losses at the gene ends were 6 bases for V and 0 bases for J; bases not matched to a gene: 6. Looked up from germline, CDR1 is MNHEY and CDR2 is SVGAGI. There are 15 residues in the CDR3. Here the CDR3 DNA reads TGTGCCAGCAGGGGGCAGGGGGCCTACCAAGAGACCCAGTACTTC. Translated, it gives CASRGQGAYQETQYF.

In DNA, the CDR3 is TGTGCCAGCAGTTTCCCGGGGGGCAGAGAGACCCAGTACTTC. It encodes CASSFPGGRETQYF. The chain uses TRBV28 and TRBJ2-5; D is possibly TRBD2 (7 bases). From germline, CDR1 is MDHEN and CDR2 SYDVKM. The V and J ends lost 3 bases and 4 bases respectively, with 12 bases between them. This CDR3 has 14 amino acids.

The chain has TRBV6-4 and TRBJ1-1; maybe TRBD1 (5 bases). Per the germline V gene, CDR1 is MRHNA and CDR2 is SNTAGT. V lost 5 bases to trimming and J lost 4 bases, with 11 bases between them. The CDR3 runs 13 residues. CDR3 nucleotide sequence: TGTGCCAGCAGTTCAGGGACCTTCACTGAAGCTTTCTTT. It is translated as CASSSGTFTEAFF.

V gene TRBV6-6 combines with J gene TRBJ2-1; 11 nucleotides line up with TRBD2. Germline V gene lookup returns CDR1 MNHNY and CDR2 SVGAGI (reference sequence). The CDR3 runs to 14 residues. Germline trimming cut 5 bases from V and 6 bases from J; bases unmatched to any gene: 3. CDR3 sequence reads: CASSVAGGPNEQFF. The CDR3 DNA reads as TGTGCCAGCAGTGTAGCGGGGGGGCCCAATGAGCAGTTCTTC.

This chain joins TRBV6-5 and TRBJ1-5, with 7 positions matching TRBD1. Germline CDR1 reads MNHEY; CDR2 reads SVGAGI. V lost 6 bases and J lost 1; bases outside the gene matches: 0. The CDR3 is 13 residues long. CDR3 DNA sequence: TGTGCCAGCAGACAGGGGAGCAATCAGCCCCAGCATTTT. Its protein is CASRQGSNQPQHF.

The chain employs TRBV19 and TRBJ2-4; D is uncertain. Germline assignment: CDR1 LNHDA and CDR2 SQIVND (reference sequence). Trimming pared 0 bases from V and 3 bases from J, leaving 9 bases between. The CDR3 consists of 15 residues. This chain's CDR3 is CASSIEGKGKNIQYF. The CDR3 DNA follows: TGTGCCAGTAGTATAGAGGGGAAAGGCAAAAACATTCAGTACTTC. The whole variable domain, filled in from reference TRBV19 and TRBJ2-4, reads DGGITQSPKYLFRKEGQNVTLSCEQNLNHDAMYWYRQDPGQGLRLIYYSQIVNDFQKGDIAEGYSVSREKKESFPLTVTSAQKNPTAFYLCASSIEGKGKNIQYFGAGTRLSVL.

The chain employs TRBV9 and TRBJ1-1; D gene unclear. Trimming removed 3 bases at V and 4 bases at J, with 13 bases between. Germline V gives CDR1 SGDLS, CDR2 YYNGEE. The CDR3 runs to 14 residues. The CDR3, as DNA: TGTGCCAGCAGCGGATCCCTCGGGAGCACTGAAGCTTTCTTT. It is translated as CASSGSLGSTEAFF.

As concerns this clone: Its ends do not fully match the called genes, so a read error is possible. The chain has TRBV6-5 and TRBJ2-7; no definite D call. There are 12 residues in the CDR3. Germline CDR1 reads MNHEY; CDR2 reads SVGAGI. The CDR3 nucleotides are TGTGCCAGCGATACCCCCCTAGGTAGGGCGGACTTC. This codes for CASDTPLGRADF.

About this clone: This sample also contains other DNA sequences that code for the same CDR3. The V call is TRBV6-6, the J call TRBJ1-5; D is uncertain. CDR1 is MNHNY and CDR2 is SVGAGI in the germline V gene (reference sequence). The CDR3 has 15 residues. Trimming took off 2 bases at V and 2 bases at J, with 10 bases between the two ends. In DNA form, the CDR3 reads TGTGCCAGCAGTTACAGGGTAGTAGGCAATCAGCCCCAGCATTTT. This encodes CASSYRVVGNQPQHF.

This clone was seen a few times. The rearrangement joins TRBV30 to TRBJ2-2, with D possibly TRBD1 on 6 matching bases. Per the germline V gene, CDR1 is GTSNPN and CDR2 is SVGIG (reference sequence). The CDR3 has 11 amino acids. Trimming stripped 4 bases from V and 6 bases from J, with 6 bases between. This chain's CDR3 is CAWTGAGELFF. The CDR3 DNA follows: TGTGCCTGGACAGGGGCCGGGGAGCTGTTTTTT.

The chain combines TRBV5-6 with TRBJ2-3; D tentatively fits TRBD1 or TRBD2 (7 bases each). From germline, CDR1 is SGHDT and CDR2 YYEEEE. V was shortened by 4 bases and J by 4 bases, with 22 bases between the two germline ends. This CDR3 comprises 17 residues. The CDR3 loop is CASSPRQGGSMPDTQYF. The DNA of the CDR3 is TGTGCCAGCAGCCCCAGACAGGGCGGGAGTATGCCAGATACGCAGTATTTT.

This clone occurred a few times. The V call is TRBV5-6, the J call TRBJ2-7, with 10 bases aligning to TRBD2. Germline loops: CDR1 SGHDT, CDR2 YYEEEE. The J segment lost 7 bases and the V segment lost 4 bases, leaving 14 bases of the junction unmatched. There are 16 residues in the CDR3. The CDR3 coding sequence is TGTGCCAGCAGCCCGGTTACGGGACTAGCGTTCGGTGAGCAGTACTTC. Translating gives CASSPVTGLAFGEQYF.

CDR3 sequence: CASSLSHGLVKEQYF. The DNA of the CDR3 is TGTGCCAGCAGTTTATCCCACGGCCTAGTAAAGGAGCAGTACTTC. This rearrangement joins TRBV28 to TRBJ2-7; D is unclear. Germline V lookup: CDR1 MDHEN, CDR2 SYDVKM. V dropped 1 base and J dropped 7 bases, with 17 bases sitting between them. CDR3 size: 15 residues.

The table lists this clone with a few counts. This chain links TRBV2 with TRBJ1-1; D is uncertain. Germline V lookup: CDR1 SNHLY, CDR2 FYNNEI. This CDR3 contains 14 residues. Trimming cost V 3 bases and J 3 bases, with 11 bases left between them. The chain's CDR3 is CASSDFMGHTEAFF. The DNA of the CDR3 is TGTGCCAGCAGTGATTTTATGGGCCACACTGAAGCTTTCTTT.

This chain links TRBV7-2 with TRBJ1-2; 7 nucleotides align to TRBD1. Looked up from germline, CDR1 is SGHTA and CDR2 is FQGNSA. There are 14 residues in the CDR3. V gave up 2 bases and J gave up 7 bases; unmatched junction bases: 7. CDR3 nucleotides: TGTGCCAGCAGCTTACTGCCGACAGGGTCTGGCTACACCTTC. Translation: CASSLLPTGSGYTF.

This sequence joins TRBV30 and TRBJ1-2, with a possible D match to TRBD1 (6 bases). Germline-derived CDR1 and CDR2 are GTSNPN and SVGIG (reference sequence). This CDR3 has 13 amino acids. Deletions cut 4 bases from V and 7 bases from J, with 16 bases between. Here the CDR3 DNA reads TGTGCCTGGACTCGACAGGAGAGACCTGGCTACACCTTC. Protein sequence: CAWTRQERPGYTF. Full variable domain (outside the CDR3, taken from reference TRBV30 and TRBJ1-2): SQTIHQWPATLVQPVGSPLSLECTVEGTSNPNLYWYRQAAGRGLQLLFYSVGIGQISSEVPQNLSASRPQDRQFILSSKKLLLSDSGFYLCAWTRQERPGYTFGSGTRLTVV.

This clone was counted between two and nine times. V and J are TRBV5-1 and TRBJ1-4, with no clear D. Germline CDR1 SGHRS, CDR2 YFSETQ. The CDR3 covers 16 residues. Trimming left V 0 bases short and J 4 bases short, with 13 bases between. The CDR3 DNA follows: TGCGCCAGCAGCTTGGGGGCCTTAGAGGGTAATGAAAAACTGTTTTTT. This codes for CASSLGALEGNEKLFF.

V gene TRBV14 combines with J gene TRBJ1-3; TRBD1 aligns across 8 bases. V lost 4 bases and J lost 5; bases outside the gene matches: 7. From germline, CDR1 is SGHDN and CDR2 FVKESK. The CDR3 length is 15 residues. As DNA, the CDR3 is TGTGCCAGCAGCCGCCAGACAGGGGAAAGAAACACCATATATTTT. It is translated as CASSRQTGERNTIYF.